This TCR beta chain was identified in a study of T cells in Graves' hyperthyroidism and ophthalmopathy. Study-wide findings and caveats: Blood shared most expanded thyroid clonotypes above 0.001.

This clonotype was observed a handful of times. Its antigen is undetermined. Uncontrolled infections, other autoimmune diseases, pregnancy or lactation led to exclusion of patients. Each diagnosis was grounded in clinical symptoms, serum thyroxine and TRAb, thyroid ultrasound, and orbital computed tomography. The CDR3 is 15 amino acids. CDR1 and CDR2 from the germline V gene are SGHRS and YFSETQ. Between the trimmed V and J ends, which lost 0 bases and 5 bases, there was a span of 14 bases. There were TCR beta CDR3 regions amplified from RNA transcripts. Initially, a first-round RT-PCR of the TCR CDR3 employed the HTBI primer set. TCRdb independently ran MiXCR on the multiplex PCR reads; one entry per CDR3 protein. The sample includes 250,000 to 400,000 distinct CDR3 sequences, 12% to 15% of them seen just once.

The sequenced sample consisted of blood. V gene TRBV5-1 combines with J gene TRBJ2-5, with D perhaps assigned TRBD1 or TRBD2 (5 bases each). The source is a woman in her forties with Graves' ophthalmopathy. For the CDR3, the DNA is TGCGCCAGCAGCTTGGGGGACGCAGGTGGGGAGACCCAGTACTTC. This sequence encodes CASSLGDAGGETQYF.